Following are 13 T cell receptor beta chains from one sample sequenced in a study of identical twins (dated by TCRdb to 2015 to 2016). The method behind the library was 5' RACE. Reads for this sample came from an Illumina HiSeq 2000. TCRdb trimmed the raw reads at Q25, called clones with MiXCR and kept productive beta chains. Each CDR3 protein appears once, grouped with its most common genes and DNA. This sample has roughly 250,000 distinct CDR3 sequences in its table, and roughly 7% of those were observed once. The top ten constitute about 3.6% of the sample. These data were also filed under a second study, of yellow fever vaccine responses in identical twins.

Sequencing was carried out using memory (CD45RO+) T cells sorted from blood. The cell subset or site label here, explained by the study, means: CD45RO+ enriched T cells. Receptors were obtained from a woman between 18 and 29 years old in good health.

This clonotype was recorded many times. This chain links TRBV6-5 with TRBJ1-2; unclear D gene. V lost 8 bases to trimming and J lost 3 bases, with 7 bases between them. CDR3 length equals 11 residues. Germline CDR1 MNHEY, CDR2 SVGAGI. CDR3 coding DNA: TGTGCCAGCGGACGGGACTATGGCTACACCTTC. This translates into CASGRDYGYTF.

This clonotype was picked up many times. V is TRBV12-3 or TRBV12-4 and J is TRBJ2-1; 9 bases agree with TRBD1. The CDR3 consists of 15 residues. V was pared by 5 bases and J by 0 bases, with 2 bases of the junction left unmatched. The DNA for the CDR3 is TGTGCCAGCAGTCAGACAGGGGGCTCCTACAATGAGCAGTTCTTC. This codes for CASSQTGGSYNEQFF.

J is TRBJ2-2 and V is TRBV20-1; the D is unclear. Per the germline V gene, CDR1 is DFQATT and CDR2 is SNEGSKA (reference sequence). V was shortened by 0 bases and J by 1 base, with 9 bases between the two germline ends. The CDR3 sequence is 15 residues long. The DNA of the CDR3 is TGCAGTGCTAGAGATTCCGTTCGGAACACCGGGGAGCTGTTTTTT. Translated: CSARDSVRNTGELFF.

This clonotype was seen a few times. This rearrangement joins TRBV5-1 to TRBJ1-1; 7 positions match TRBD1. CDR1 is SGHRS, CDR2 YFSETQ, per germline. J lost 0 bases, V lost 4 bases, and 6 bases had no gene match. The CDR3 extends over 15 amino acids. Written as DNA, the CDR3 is TGCGCCAGCAGCGTCCCGACAGGGTTGAACACTGAAGCTTTCTTT. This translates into CASSVPTGLNTEAFF. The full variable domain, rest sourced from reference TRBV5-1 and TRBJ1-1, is KAGVTQTPRYLIKTRGQQVTLSCSPISGHRSVSWYQQTPGQGLQFLFEYFSETQRNKGNFPGRFSGRQFSNSRSEMNVSTLELGDSALYLCASSVPTGLNTEAFFGQGTRLTVV.

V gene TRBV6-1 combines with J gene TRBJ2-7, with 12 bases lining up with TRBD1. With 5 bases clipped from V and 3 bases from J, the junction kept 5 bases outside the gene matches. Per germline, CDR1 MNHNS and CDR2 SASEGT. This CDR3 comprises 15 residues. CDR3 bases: TGTGCCAGCAGTCCCGGGACAGGGGGCTACTACGAGCAGTACTTC. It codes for CASSPGTGGYYEQYF.

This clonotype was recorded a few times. CDR3 nucleotide sequence: TGTGCCAGCAGCTTATCTCGCGGGAGTTTCGCAGATACGCAGTATTTT. As protein: CASSLSRGSFADTQYF. The V gene is TRBV7-2, the J gene TRBJ2-3; 7 bases fit TRBD2. With 2 bases clipped from V and 4 bases from J, the junction kept 9 bases outside the gene matches. The CDR3 covers 16 residues. Germline CDR1 and CDR2: SGHTA and FQGNSA.

This CDR3 is CASSLVQGGSNEQFF. In DNA form, the CDR3 reads TGTGCCAGCAGCTTAGTGCAGGGGGGAAGCAATGAGCAGTTCTTC. The chain couples TRBV7-6 to TRBJ2-1, with D possibly being TRBD1 (7 bases). CDR1 is SGHVS, CDR2 FNYEAQ, per germline. The CDR3 contains 15 residues. The ends were cut back, 1 base at V and 6 bases at J, with 13 bases in the middle.

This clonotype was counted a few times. The CDR3 loop reads CASSLDPRSPLHF. CDR3 nucleotides: TGTGCCAGCAGCTTAGATCCCAGGTCACCCCTCCACTTT. This chain uses TRBV11-2 with TRBJ1-6; D unresolved. Trimming stripped 0 bases from V and 10 bases from J, with 7 bases between. This CDR3 is 13 amino acids long. The germline V gene has CDR1 SGHAT and CDR2 FQNNGV. Variable domain in full (rest from reference TRBV11-2 and TRBJ1-6): EAGVAQSPRYKIIEKRQSVAFWCNPISGHATLYWYQQILGQGPKLLIQFQNNGVVDDSQLPKDRFSAERLKGVDSTLKIQPAKLEDSAVYLCASSLDPRSPLHFGNGTRLTVT.

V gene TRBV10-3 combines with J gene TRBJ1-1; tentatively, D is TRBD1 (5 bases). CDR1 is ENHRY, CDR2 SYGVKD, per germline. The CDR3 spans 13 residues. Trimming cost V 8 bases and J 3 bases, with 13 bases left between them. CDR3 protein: CAIQDRSDTEAFF. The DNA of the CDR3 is TGTGCCATCCAAGACAGATCGGACACTGAAGCTTTCTTT.

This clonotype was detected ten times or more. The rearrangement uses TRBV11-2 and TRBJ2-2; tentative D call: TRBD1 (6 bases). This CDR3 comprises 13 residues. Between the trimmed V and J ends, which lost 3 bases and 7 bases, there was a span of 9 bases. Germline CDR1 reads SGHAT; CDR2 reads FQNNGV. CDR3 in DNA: TGTGCCAGCAGCTTGAACAGGGACGGGGAGCTGTTTTTT. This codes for CASSLNRDGELFF.

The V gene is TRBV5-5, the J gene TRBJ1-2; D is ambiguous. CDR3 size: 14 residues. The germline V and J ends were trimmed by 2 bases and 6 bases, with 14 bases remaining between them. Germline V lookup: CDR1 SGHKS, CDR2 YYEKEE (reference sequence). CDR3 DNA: TGTGCCAGCAGCTTTGGGCCGTTCGAGGATGGCTACACCTTC. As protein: CASSFGPFEDGYTF.

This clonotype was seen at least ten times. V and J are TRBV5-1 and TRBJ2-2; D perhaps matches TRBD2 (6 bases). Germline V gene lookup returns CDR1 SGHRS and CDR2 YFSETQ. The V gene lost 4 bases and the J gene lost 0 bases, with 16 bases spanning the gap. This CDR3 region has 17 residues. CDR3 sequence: CASSPGRGSSNTGELFF. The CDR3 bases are TGCGCCAGCAGCCCAGGGCGGGGTAGCTCGAACACCGGGGAGCTGTTTTTT.

CDR3 nucleotides: TGTGCCAGCAGGACTAGCGGAGACCACACAGATACGCAGTATTTT. Translated, it gives CASRTSGDHTDTQYF. J is TRBJ2-3 and V is TRBV6-1, with 9 bases that match TRBD2. Germline CDR1 reads MNHNS; CDR2 reads SASEGT. The V segment lost 6 bases and the J segment 2 bases; nucleotides outside the gene matches: 6. The CDR3 covers 15 residues.